This is a list of T cell receptor beta chains from one sample in a study of response to subunit inactivated influenza vaccine. Via MiXCR, TCRdb re-called the RT-PCR reads, giving one row per CDR3 protein. Of 530,000 or so distinct CDR3 sequences listed, approximately 10% were seen once; the top ten hold roughly a tenth. The sequencing used PBMCs from blood, collected on the day of vaccination. The receptors here all came from a man aged 45-60 years who received an inactivated influenza vaccine. The CDR3 runs from the conserved cysteine through the conserved F or W. A D gene is named only where the DNA matches it firmly. Not every row has a clone size; where given, it reads once, few, many or a size class.

D: NA
size: few
V: TRBV6-2/TRBV6-3
J: TRBJ2-7
CDR3: CASSYSNYREFPTRTYEQYF
DNA: TGTGCCAGCAGTTACTCGAATTACCGTGAATTCCCGACTAGGACCTACGAGCAGTACTTC

D: NA
size: few
V: TRBV18
J: TRBJ2-5
CDR3: CASSPLPTGSVPETQYF
DNA: TGTGCCAGCTCACCACTTCCTACAGGTAGCGTCCCGGAGACCCAGTACTTC

D: NA
size: NA
V: TRBV6-1
J: TRBJ2-7
CDR3: CASSPGTDYKQYF
DNA: TGTGCCAGCAGCCCCGGGACCGACTACAAGCAGTACTTC

D: TRBD1
size: NA
V: TRBV24-1
J: TRBJ2-2
CDR3: CATSRQGGGELFF
DNA: TGTGCCACCAGTCGACAGGGCGGCGGGGAGCTGTTTTTT

D: NA
size: many
V: TRBV6-2/TRBV6-3
J: TRBJ2-1
CDR3: CASSYIRGKGNEQFF
DNA: TGTGCCAGCAGTTACATTCGGGGAAAGGGGAATGAGCAGTTCTTC

D: NA
size: many
V: TRBV20-1
J: TRBJ1-4
CDR3: CSARDWGGNEKLFF
DNA: TGCAGTGCTAGAGATTGGGGCGGTAATGAAAAACTGTTTTTT

D: NA
size: many
V: TRBV5-1
J: TRBJ2-3
CDR3: CASSLALSTDTQYF
DNA: TGTGCCAGCAGCTTGGCTTTAAGCACAGATACGCAGTATTTT

D: NA
size: few
V: TRBV9
J: TRBJ2-3
CDR3: CASSASYSDTQYF
DNA: TGTGCCAGCAGCGCCTCCTACTCAGATACGCAGTATTTT

D: NA
size: many
V: TRBV11-1
J: TRBJ2-3
CDR3: CASSFSSLLGARHTDTQYF
DNA: TGTGCCAGCAGCTTCTCGTCTCTCCTCGGTGCCCGCCACACAGATACGCAGTATTTT

D: NA
size: many
V: TRBV5-1
J: TRBJ2-7
CDR3: CASSLVQGHEQYF
DNA: TGCGCCAGCAGCTTGGTACAGGGCCACGAGCAGTACTTC

D: TRBD1
size: few
V: TRBV7-9
J: TRBJ2-1
CDR3: CASSLEGGAAYNEQFF
DNA: TGTGCCAGCAGCTTAGAAGGGGGCGCAGCCTACAATGAGCAGTTCTTC

D: NA
size: many
V: TRBV20-1
J: TRBJ1-6
CDR3: CSARDARGGSPLHF
DNA: TGCAGTGCTAGAGATGCCAGGGGTGGCTCACCCCTCCACTTT

D: NA
size: NA
V: TRBV29-1
J: TRBJ1-1
CDR3: CSLGHVEAFF
DNA: TGCAGCTTAGGACACGTTGAAGCTTTCTTT

D: TRBD2
size: few
V: TRBV11-2
J: TRBJ2-1
CDR3: CASSLVGKTSGGNYNEQFF
DNA: TGTGCCAGCAGCTTAGTTGGTAAGACTAGCGGGGGCAACTACAATGAGCAGTTCTTC

D: NA
size: NA
V: TRBV6-1
J: TRBJ2-7
CDR3: CASSERAAYGLTYEQYF
DNA: TGTGCCAGCAGTGAAAGGGCTGCCTATGGTTTAACCTACGAGCAGTACTTC

D: TRBD2
size: NA
V: TRBV6-1
J: TRBJ2-7
CDR3: CASSRSSGRTYEQYF
DNA: TGTGCCAGCAGTCGCTCTAGCGGGCGAACCTACGAGCAGTACTTC

D: NA
size: many
V: TRBV27
J: TRBJ1-1
CDR3: CASSLSGTANTEAFF
DNA: TGTGCCAGCAGTTTGTCCGGCACAGCCAACACTGAAGCTTTCTTT

D: NA
size: few
V: TRBV20-1
J: TRBJ2-7
CDR3: CSANFVRLDALLRSYEQYF
DNA: TGCAGTGCCAACTTCGTTAGACTAGACGCCCTCCTTCGCTCCTACGAGCAGTACTTC

D: NA
size: NA
V: TRBV7-6
J: TRBJ2-1
CDR3: CASSSARDTSKFF
DNA: TGTGCCAGCAGCTCGGCAAGGGACACTAGTAAGTTCTTC

D: NA
size: many
V: TRBV10-3
J: TRBJ2-7
CDR3: CAISPSSYEQYF
DNA: TGTGCCATCAGTCCCTCCTCCTACGAGCAGTACTTC

D: NA
size: few
V: TRBV12-3/TRBV12-4
J: TRBJ2-1
CDR3: CASSSRLGEQFF
DNA: TGTGCCAGCAGTTCTCGCTTAGGTGAGCAGTTCTTC

D: NA
size: NA
V: TRBV21-1
J: TRBJ2-1
CDR3: CASPGLAPYNEQFF
DNA: TGTGCCAGCCCGGGACTAGCTCCCTACAATGAGCAGTTCTTC

D: TRBD2
size: NA
V: TRBV5-1
J: TRBJ2-5
CDR3: CASSLGDRTSGFQETQYF
DNA: TGCGCCAGCAGCTTGGGAGACAGGACTAGCGGATTCCAAGAGACCCAGTACTTC

D: TRBD2
size: NA
V: TRBV20-1
J: TRBJ2-7
CDR3: CSATEVASGRLRQYF
DNA: TGCAGTGCTACCGAGGTTGCTAGCGGGAGATTAAGGCAGTACTTC

D: TRBD2
size: many
V: TRBV27
J: TRBJ2-7
CDR3: CASSLTSGRFYEQYF
DNA: TGTGCCAGCAGTTTAACTAGCGGACGATTCTACGAGCAGTACTTC

D: TRBD2
size: few
V: TRBV10-3
J: TRBJ2-7
CDR3: CAISDKREGYEQYF
DNA: TGTGCCATCAGTGACAAGCGGGAGGGGTACGAGCAGTACTTC

D: TRBD2
size: few
V: TRBV7-2
J: TRBJ2-1
CDR3: CASSYASGGAYNEQFF
DNA: TGTGCCAGCAGCTATGCTAGCGGGGGGGCCTACAATGAGCAGTTCTTC

D: NA
size: NA
V: TRBV25-1
J: TRBJ2-7
CDR3: CASSAQSSSYEQYF
DNA: TGTGCCAGCAGTGCACAGTCTTCCTCCTACGAGCAGTACTTC

D: NA
size: NA
V: TRBV11-1
J: TRBJ2-3
CDR3: CASSIGTPGADTQYF
DNA: TGTGCCAGCAGCATCGGGACCCCCGGGGCCGATACGCAGTATTTT

D: NA
size: NA
V: TRBV7-9
J: TRBJ2-5
CDR3: CASSPLGPEAQYF
DNA: TGTGCCAGCAGCCCCTTAGGCCCAGAGGCCCAGTACTTC

D: NA
size: many
V: TRBV20-1
J: TRBJ2-5
CDR3: CSARNLETQYF
DNA: TGCAGTGCTAGGAATCTAGAGACCCAGTACTTC

D: NA
size: few
V: TRBV7-2
J: TRBJ1-3
CDR3: CASSYLSGNTIYF
DNA: TGTGCCAGCAGCTATTTGTCTGGAAACACCATATATTTT

D: NA
size: NA
V: TRBV28
J: TRBJ2-1
CDR3: CATKGPLNNEQFF
DNA: TGTGCCACCAAAGGCCCTTTGAACAATGAGCAGTTCTTC

D: TRBD1
size: few
V: TRBV7-9
J: TRBJ2-7
CDR3: CASRRFGTGDEQYF
DNA: TGTGCCAGCAGGCGATTTGGGACAGGGGACGAGCAGTACTTC

D: NA
size: few
V: TRBV5-6
J: TRBJ2-3
CDR3: CASSLDVGGTDTQYF
DNA: TGTGCCAGCAGCTTGGATGTTGGGGGAACAGATACGCAGTATTTT

D: TRBD2
size: NA
V: TRBV14
J: TRBJ2-1
CDR3: CASSRTSGGPTSLYNEQFF
DNA: TGTGCCAGCAGCCGGACTAGCGGGGGCCCTACCTCCCTTTACAATGAGCAGTTCTTC

D: TRBD2
size: few
V: TRBV4-3
J: TRBJ2-7
CDR3: CASSQGVRGGGSYEQYF
DNA: TGCGCCAGCAGCCAAGGGGTACGCGGGGGAGGCTCCTACGAGCAGTACTTC

D: NA
size: NA
V: TRBV6-5
J: TRBJ2-1
CDR3: CASSYSVGSSYNEQFF
DNA: TGTGCCAGCAGTTACTCTGTGGGTAGCTCCTACAATGAGCAGTTCTTC

D: NA
size: NA
V: TRBV2
J: TRBJ2-1
CDR3: CASGSSSYNEQFF
DNA: TGTGCCAGCGGGTCTAGCTCCTACAATGAGCAGTTCTTC

D: NA
size: many
V: TRBV29-1
J: TRBJ2-3
CDR3: CSANTLAEKVADTQYF
DNA: TGCAGCGCCAATACACTAGCTGAAAAGGTGGCAGATACGCAGTATTTT

D: TRBD2
size: NA
V: TRBV12-3/TRBV12-4
J: TRBJ2-1
CDR3: CASSFKIAGDLGEQFF
DNA: TGTGCCAGCAGTTTTAAGATAGCGGGGGATCTTGGTGAGCAGTTCTTC

D: NA
size: few
V: TRBV30
J: TRBJ1-4
CDR3: CAWTGNFGTNEKLFF
DNA: TGTGCCTGGACAGGGAATTTTGGAACTAATGAAAAACTGTTTTTT

D: NA
size: few
V: TRBV20-1
J: TRBJ2-7
CDR3: CSASQDYEQYF
DNA: TGCAGTGCTAGTCAGGACTACGAGCAGTACTTC

D: NA
size: NA
V: TRBV14
J: TRBJ2-1
CDR3: CASSQVNENNEQFF
DNA: TGTGCCAGCAGCCAAGTGAACGAAAACAATGAGCAGTTCTTC

D: TRBD2
size: NA
V: TRBV7-9
J: TRBJ2-5
CDR3: CASSSLAGVQETQYF
DNA: TGTGCCAGCAGCTCCCTTGCGGGAGTCCAAGAGACCCAGTACTTC

D: NA
size: NA
V: TRBV5-1
J: TRBJ1-1
CDR3: CASSFAGPEAEAFF
DNA: TGCGCCAGCAGCTTCGCAGGGCCGGAAGCTGAAGCTTTCTTT

D: NA
size: NA
V: TRBV20-1
J: TRBJ1-3
CDR3: CSARGGGSGNTIYF
DNA: TGCAGTGCTAGAGGGGGCGGCTCTGGAAACACCATATATTTT